Given below is one T cell receptor (beta chain) in context. V was cut by 1 base and J by 2 bases, with 9 bases left in between. Germline V CDR1 and CDR2: MGHRA, YSYEKL. The CDR3 runs 14 residues. The data were obtained in a study of blood T cell repertoires in COVID-19. The overall study: The study counted Cohort 3 donors as recovered given two negative PCRs, clearance, or symptom resolution. PBMCs, B-cell-depleted T cells, or T cells were the source of the cDNA or gDNA that made up the material.

Profiling relied on immunoSEQ multiplex PCR, and the TCRdb table lists in-frame clones only, not all of them. The sample carries roughly 340,000 clones, about 90% recorded once. Participants, 18 to 89 years old, spanned 25 or so US areas. Each participant's cohort was designated according to participant-reported clinical history. The rearrangement uses TRBV4-1 and TRBJ2-7; D is possibly TRBD2 (6 bases). The TCR comes from a man aged 35 to 55 in a cohort exposed to, infected with or recovered from COVID-19 (not recorded which). What was sequenced was PBMCs or T cells enriched from blood (not recorded which). This chain's CDR3 is CASSQGRGTYEQYF. The CDR3, as DNA: TGCGCCAGCAGCCAAGGCCGGGGGACCTACGAGCAGTACTTC.